The clone carrying this T cell receptor (beta chain) has only a few counts. Antigen specificity is unknown. The record originates from a study of blood T cells in healthy people across ages. General observations from the study: Greater diversity and more naive CD4+ cells were seen in long-lived donors than in aged donors.

CDR1 LNHNV and CDR2 YYDKDF come from the germline V gene (reference sequence). Trimming removed 4 bases from V and 0 bases from J, with 9 bases in between. The CDR3 sequence is 14 residues long. The use of a sample-barcoded 5' primer and a J-beta primer mix characterized a second PCR of about 7 to 12 cycles. TCRdb passed the 5' RACE reads through MiXCR, listing each CDR3 protein once. The table includes 800,000 or so distinct CDR3 sequences, 20% to 25% detected once. Separately, the same data were catalogued under a study of T cells of mothers and their children.

The rearrangement uses TRBV15 and TRBJ1-1; D is undetermined. This sequence was found in a boy younger than 18 in good health. The sequencing input was blood. CDR3 amino acids: CATSNMVLNTEAFF. The CDR3 bases are TGTGCCACCAGCAATATGGTTCTGAACACTGAAGCTTTCTTT.